These T cell receptor beta chains were read from a single sample in a study of immune characterization of retroperitoneal liposarcoma. MiXCR, run by TCRdb on the PCR reads, gives a single entry per CDR3 protein. The data show around 20,000 distinct CDR3 sequences, approximately 35% seen once. What was sequenced was blood. Receptor source: a male donor with retroperitoneal liposarcoma. Each CDR3 is given with its conserved first and last residue. A D gene is named only where the DNA matches it firmly. Clone size is shown for a subset of rows, as once, few, many or a class of expanded clone.

D	J	V	size	CDR3	DNA
NA	TRBJ1-1	TRBV12-3/TRBV12-4	few	CAGGRPDTEAFF	TGTGCCGGGGGGAGGCCGGACACTGAAGCTTTCTTT
TRBD1	TRBJ1-5	TRBV10-2	NA	CASSEPGQAGQPQHF	TGCGCCAGCAGTGAGCCTGGACAGGCCGGACAGCCCCAGCATTTT
NA	TRBJ1-5	TRBV7-9	few	CASSSWGNQPQHF	TGTGCCAGCAGCTCATGGGGCAATCAGCCCCAGCATTTT
NA	TRBJ2-5	TRBV7-2	many	CASKKGIQETQYF	TGTGCCAGCAAGAAGGGAATCCAAGAGACCCAGTACTTC
TRBD1	TRBJ2-1	TRBV6-1	NA	CASSTGTASSYEQFF	TGTGCCAGCAGTACCGGGACAGCGAGCTCCTACGAGCAGTTCTTC
TRBD1	TRBJ2-1	TRBV6-1	many	CASSEWARGLYNEQFF	TGTGCCAGCAGTGAATGGGCCAGGGGGCTCTACAATGAGCAGTTCTTC
NA	TRBJ1-3	TRBV12-3/TRBV12-4	NA	CASSFSGEGNTIYF	TGTGCCAGCAGTTTTTCGGGGGAGGGAAACACCATATATTTT
NA	TRBJ2-7	TRBV14	NA	CASSHEGHEQYF	TGTGCCAGCAGCCATGAGGGCCACGAGCAGTACTTC
NA	TRBJ2-7	TRBV7-6	many	CASSLGRQGPPYEQYF	TGTGCCAGCAGCTTAGGTCGCCAGGGACCACCCTACGAGCAGTACTTC
TRBD2	TRBJ2-7	TRBV6-1	NA	CASSYPTSGRYEQYF	TGTGCCAGCAGTTACCCTACTAGCGGGAGGTACGAGCAGTACTTC
NA	TRBJ2-1	TRBV27	many	CASSFFGEQFF	TGTGCCAGCAGTTTCTTTGGTGAGCAGTTCTTC
TRBD2	TRBJ2-5	TRBV7-2	medium-sized	CASSLGREVYNEQYF	TGTGCCAGCAGCTTAGGGCGGGAGGTATACAATGAGCAGTACTTC
NA	TRBJ2-5	TRBV24-1	many	CATSETGTQETQYF	TGTGCCACCAGTGAGACCGGGACCCAAGAGACCCAGTACTTC
NA	TRBJ2-3	TRBV6-1	NA	CASSEGGRGADTQYF	TGTGCCAGCAGTGAAGGAGGGAGAGGAGCAGATACGCAGTATTTT
TRBD2	TRBJ2-1	TRBV12-3/TRBV12-4	NA	CASSLAGGPHEQLF	TGTGCCAGCAGTCTAGCGGGAGGGCCCCACGAGCAGTTATTC
NA	TRBJ1-1	TRBV12-3/TRBV12-4	NA	CASSFGTQNTEDFF	TGTGCCAGCAGCTTCGGGACACAGAACACTGAAGATTTCTTT
TRBD2	TRBJ2-1	TRBV12-3/TRBV12-4	NA	CASSLAGGPHEQFF	TGTGCCAGCAGTCTAGCGGGAGGGCCCCACGAGCAGTTCTTC
NA	TRBJ2-1	TRBV7-2	medium-sized	CASSPLALVQLETQFF	TGTGCCAGCAGCCCCTTGGCGCTAGTTCAGCTAGAGACCCAGTTCTTC
TRBD2	TRBJ2-5	TRBV5-5	NA	CASSPGLAGGIDEQYF	TGTGCCAGCAGCCCCGGACTAGCGGGGGGGATAGATGAGCAGTACTTC
NA	TRBJ2-3	TRBV6-1	NA	CASSPDYTVTDTQYF	TGTGCCAGCAGTCCGGACTATACTGTCACAGATACGCAGTATTTT
NA	TRBJ2-3	TRBV12-3/TRBV12-4	NA	CASSLGGTASTETQYF	TGTGCCAGCAGTTTAGGGGGGACCGCGTCCACAGAGACGCAGTATTTT
TRBD1	TRBJ2-1	TRBV6-1	NA	CASSGQGFREQFF	TGTGCCAGCAGCGGACAGGGATTTCGGGAGCAGTTCTTC
NA	TRBJ1-1	TRBV10-2	NA	CASSLGALGGTEAFF	TGCGCCAGCAGTCTCGGGGCCCTAGGTGGGACTGAAGCTTTCTTT
NA	TRBJ2-7	TRBV7-7	few	CASSLSGDYEQYF	TGTGCTAGCAGCTTATCAGGGGATTACGAGCAGTACTTC
TRBD1	TRBJ2-1	TRBV6-1	NA	CASSADRQGFFTETQFF	TGTGCCAGCAGTGCAGATCGACAGGGGTTTTTTACGGAGACCCAGTTCTTC
NA	TRBJ2-3	TRBV6-6	NA	CASSFRTGTTTDTQYF	TGTGCCAGCAGCTTCAGAACCGGGACGACCACAGATACGCAGTATTTT
TRBD2	TRBJ2-7	TRBV7-6	few	CASSLGFGREIYEQYF	TGTGCCAGCAGCTTAGGATTTGGGCGGGAGATCTACGAGCAGTACTTC
NA	TRBJ2-1	TRBV7-2	NA	CASSTRTHNEQFF	TGTGCCAGCAGCACCCGGACACACAATGAGCAGTTCTTC
TRBD1	TRBJ2-3	TRBV7-3	few	CASSYGDRKDTQYF	TGTGCCAGCAGCTACGGGGACAGGAAAGATACGCAGTATTTT
TRBD2	TRBJ2-5	TRBV6-1	medium-sized	CASTIISGSGGQTQYF	TGTGCCAGCACCATTATTAGCGGGAGTGGCGGACAGACCCAGTACTTC
NA	TRBJ2-1	TRBV11-2	NA	CASSLGQDLYNEQFF	TGTGCCAGCAGCTTGGGGCAGGACCTTTACAATGAGCAGTTCTTC
NA	TRBJ2-4	TRBV6-5	NA	CASSCGEKTNIQYF	TGTGCCAGCAGTTGTGGGGAAAAGACAAACATTCAGTACTTC
NA	TRBJ2-1	TRBV4-1	NA	CASSHPPKAYNEQFF	TGCGCCAGCAGCCACCCTCCAAAGGCCTACAATGAGCAGTTCTTC
TRBD2	TRBJ2-7	TRBV11-2	many	CASASGRAHEQYF	TGTGCCAGCGCCAGCGGGAGGGCCCACGAGCAGTACTTC
TRBD2	TRBJ2-1	TRBV27	many	CASTQTGLAGKSYEQFF	TGTGCCAGCACCCAAACTGGACTAGCGGGGAAAAGTTACGAGCAGTTCTTC
NA	TRBJ2-5	TRBV11-2	few	CASSSTPTKYF	TGTGCCAGCAGCTCTACACCTACTAAGTACTTC
NA	TRBJ2-1	TRBV7-8	many	CASSFRGYNEQFF	TGTGCCAGCAGCTTCAGGGGCTACAATGAGCAGTTCTTC
TRBD1	TRBJ1-5	TRBV7-6	many	CASSLIQGGNQPQHF	TGTGCCAGCAGCTTAATACAGGGGGGGAATCAGCCCCAGCATTTT
TRBD2	TRBJ2-1	TRBV7-8	NA	CASSSREGLNEQFF	TGTGCCAGCAGCTCCCGGGAGGGCCTCAATGAGCAGTTCTTC
TRBD1	TRBJ1-6	TRBV10-3	few	CAISPTGDNNSPLHF	TGTGCCATCAGCCCCACAGGGGATAATAATTCACCCCTCCACTTT
NA	TRBJ2-7	TRBV12-3/TRBV12-4	medium-sized	CASSMDGSYEQYF	TGTGCCAGCAGTATGGACGGCTCCTACGAGCAGTACTTC
NA	TRBJ2-5	TRBV28	NA	CASRYQETQYF	TGTGCCAGCAGATACCAAGAGACCCAGTACTTC